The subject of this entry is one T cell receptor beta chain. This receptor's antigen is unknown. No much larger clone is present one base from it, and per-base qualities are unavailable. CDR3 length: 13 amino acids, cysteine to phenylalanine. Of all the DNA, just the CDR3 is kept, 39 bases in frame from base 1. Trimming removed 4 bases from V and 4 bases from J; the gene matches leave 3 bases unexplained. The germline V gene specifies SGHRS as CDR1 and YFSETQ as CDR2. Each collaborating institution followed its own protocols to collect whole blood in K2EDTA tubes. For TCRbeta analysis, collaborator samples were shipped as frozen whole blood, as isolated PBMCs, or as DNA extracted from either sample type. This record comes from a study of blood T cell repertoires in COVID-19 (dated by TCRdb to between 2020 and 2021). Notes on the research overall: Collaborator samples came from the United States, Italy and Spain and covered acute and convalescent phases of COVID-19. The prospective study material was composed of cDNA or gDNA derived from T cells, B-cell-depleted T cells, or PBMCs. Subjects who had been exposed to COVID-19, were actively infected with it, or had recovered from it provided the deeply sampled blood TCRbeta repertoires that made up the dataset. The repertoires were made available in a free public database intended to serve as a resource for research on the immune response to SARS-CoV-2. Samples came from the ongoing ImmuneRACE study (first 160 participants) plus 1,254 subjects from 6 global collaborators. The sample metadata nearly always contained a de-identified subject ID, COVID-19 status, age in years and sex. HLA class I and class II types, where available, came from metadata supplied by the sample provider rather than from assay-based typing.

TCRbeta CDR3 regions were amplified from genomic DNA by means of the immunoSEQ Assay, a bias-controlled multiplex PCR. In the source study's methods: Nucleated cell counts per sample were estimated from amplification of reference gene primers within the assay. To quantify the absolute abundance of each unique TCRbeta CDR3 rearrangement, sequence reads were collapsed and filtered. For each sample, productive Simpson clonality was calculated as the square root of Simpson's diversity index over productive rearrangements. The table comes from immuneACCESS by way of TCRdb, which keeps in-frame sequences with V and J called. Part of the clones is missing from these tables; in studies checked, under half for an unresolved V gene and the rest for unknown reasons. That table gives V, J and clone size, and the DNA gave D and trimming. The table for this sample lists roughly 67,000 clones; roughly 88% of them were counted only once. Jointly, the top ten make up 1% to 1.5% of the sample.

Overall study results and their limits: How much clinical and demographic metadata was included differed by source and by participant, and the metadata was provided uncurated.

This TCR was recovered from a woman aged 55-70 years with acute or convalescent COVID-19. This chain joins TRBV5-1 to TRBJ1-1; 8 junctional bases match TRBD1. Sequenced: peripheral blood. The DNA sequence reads TGCGCCAGCAGCGTGACAGGGGTCACTGAAGCTTTCTTT. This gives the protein CASSVTGVTEAFF.